This T cell receptor beta chain was found in a study of shared clonotypes between healthy human individuals. The assay was immunoSEQ multiplex PCR, and TCRdb's table has in-frame clones only and misses some. Here the sample spans a few million clones, more than 80% being singletons. Germline assignment: CDR1 GTSNPN and CDR2 SVGIG (reference sequence). V was shortened by 3 bases and J by 5 bases, with 14 bases between the two germline ends. This CDR3 spans 13 amino acids. The sample consisted of naive CD4+ T cells from PBMCs. Sample subset: CD45RA+ positively selected. This chain uses TRBV30 with TRBJ2-7; possibly TRBD2 for D (6 bases). This sequence originates from a man aged 18 to 29 in good health. Some clones in this sample may be carry-over from other donors' samples. CDR3 loop: CAWRPGTSHEQYF. The CDR3 DNA is TGTGCCTGGAGGCCCGGGACTTCCCACGAGCAGTACTTC.